The sequence of this T cell receptor (beta chain) was determined in a study of cytotoxic CD8 clonotypes in ibrutinib-treated CLL. This CDR3 region has 14 residues. The germline V gene has CDR1 SGHNT and CDR2 YYREEE (reference sequence). V lost 3 bases and J 4 bases, leaving 14 bases between the germline ends. Cryopreserved PBMCs yielded approximately 2 micrograms of genomic DNA for TCR beta libraries. Produced via immunoSEQ multiplex PCR; TCRdb's table is partial and in-frame only. The repertoire holds around 310,000 clones, 80% seen once, with roughly 6.3% in the top ten. The sample consisted of PBMCs, taken before ibrutinib treatment. This receptor was taken from a human donor with chronic lymphocytic leukemia. This chain joins TRBV5-4 and TRBJ2-7; no firm D call. CDR3 sequence: CASSSAGDFYEQYF. The DNA for the CDR3 is TGTGCCAGCAGCTCCGCCGGCGACTTTTACGAGCAGTACTTC.